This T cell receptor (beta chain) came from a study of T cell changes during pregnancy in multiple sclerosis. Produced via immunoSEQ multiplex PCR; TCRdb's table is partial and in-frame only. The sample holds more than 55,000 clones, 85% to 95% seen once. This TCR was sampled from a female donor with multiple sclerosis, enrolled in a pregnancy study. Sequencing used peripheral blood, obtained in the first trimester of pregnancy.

The CDR3 coding sequence is TGTGCCGGTAGACAGGGGGCTAGAGGCGAGCAGTACTTC. Translation: CAGRQGARGEQYF. The rearrangement uses TRBV11-2 and TRBJ2-7, with TRBD1 matching 10 bases. Germline V lookup: CDR1 SGHAT, CDR2 FQNNGV. Trimming took 11 bases from V and 6 from J; bases not matched to a gene: 10. This CDR3 has 13 amino acids.